This T cell receptor (beta chain) stems from a study of cytomegalovirus exposure and HLA in healthy donors. Study-level findings and limits: The study recorded around 160 TCR beta chains that were cytomegalovirus-associated. Within an earlier analysis, most TCR beta V segments proved productive either about 90% or about 30% of the time. Solely CMV serostatus was available to characterize immune exposure. The majority of CMV-associated TCR beta chains were reported as apparently HLA-restricted in a later analysis.

CDR1 and CDR2 (germline): MNHNY, SVGAGI (reference sequence). Germline trimming cut 2 bases from V and 3 bases from J; bases unmatched to any gene: 3. This CDR3 has 14 amino acids. The PCR ran on 60 Vbeta and 13 Jbeta primers. Measured with immunoSEQ multiplex PCR; TCRdb has only the in-frame clones, and not every one. The sample has some 200,000 clones, around 83% seen once. To note about this clone: What it binds is not known.

The chain carries TRBV6-6 and TRBJ1-2; 7 nucleotides match TRBD1. This clonotype was obtained from a man aged 50 to 60 in good health and CMV-seronegative. Specimen: PBMCs. The CDR3 loop reads CASSYRDSYYGYTF. CDR3 sequence (DNA): TGTGCCAGCAGTTACCGGGACAGTTACTATGGCTACACCTTC.